The TCR beta chain described here comes from a study of shared clonotypes between healthy human individuals. CDR3 size: 17 residues. CDR1 and CDR2 (germline): MDHEN, SYDVKM. J was trimmed by 3 bases and V by 3 bases; bases with no gene match: 7. Measured with immunoSEQ multiplex PCR; TCRdb has only the in-frame clones, and not every one. The sample records approximately 600,000 clones, 85% to 95% being singletons. Terminally differentiated effector memory CD45RA+ cells were left out of the naive CD8 fraction, which was CD45RO-negative and positively selected for CCR7. This sequence was found in a woman aged 25 to 39 in good health. The gene calls are TRBV28 and TRBJ2-2; 10 bases match TRBD2. The sequencing sample was made of naive CD8+ T cells sorted from blood. CDR3 protein: CASSFEGLALYTGELFF. CDR3 DNA sequence: TGTGCCAGCAGTTTTGAGGGACTAGCGTTATACACCGGGGAGCTGTTTTTT.